This entry concerns a single T cell receptor (beta chain). Antigen unknown. Sequenced by immunoSEQ multiplex PCR; TCRdb stores in-frame clones only, minus some. The data hold roughly 120,000 clones, with about 90% observed a single time. The data were obtained in a study of siplizumab effects on memory and regulatory T cells. Overall study results and limits: There was no confirmation of the suppressive function of proliferating Tregs from siplizumab cultures.

Germline V CDR1 and CDR2: MGHRA, YSYEKL. V gave up 1 base and J gave up 6 bases; unmatched junction bases: 15. The CDR3 spans 19 residues. The receptor comes from a human donor in good health. The V gene is TRBV4-1, the J gene TRBJ2-3; 11 bases are a match to TRBD2. The sample comprised Tregs sorted from blood. In nucleotides, the CDR3 is TGCGCCAGCAGCCAAGTTTTTACTAGCGGGGGCCTCTGGCCCGATACGCAGTATTTT. Its protein product is CASSQVFTSGGLWPDTQYF.